This entry describes one TCR beta chain. The antigen is not known. The germline gives CDR1 GTSNPN, CDR2 SVGIG (reference sequence). The CDR3 runs to 12 residues. The junction had 2 bases not matched to a gene; V was cut back by 0 bases and J by 10 bases. Prior to sequencing, the ViraFEST assay stimulated PBMC with viral peptide pools, which expanded the antigen-specific CD4+ T cells. Isolation of CD4+ T cells took place after less than 12 days of culture. The record originates from a study of vaccination effects on CD4 cells after COVID-19. Study-wide results and caveats: Convalescent patients in the study were few, and early post-infection timepoints were absent. Marked clonal contraction was seen late after vaccination (in both infection- and vaccine-induced clones).

Clones were sequenced by immunoSEQ multiplex PCR, and TCRdb holds only the in-frame ones, with some missing. This table holds tens of thousands of clones, approximately 74% found once. The sequencing used CD4+ T cells from PBMCs cultured with HCoV-229E spike peptides, collected before COVID-19 vaccination. This TCR was recovered from a human donor who received a COVID-19 vaccine. The rearrangement uses TRBV30 and TRBJ1-1, with 10 bases that match TRBD1. DNA of the CDR3: TGTGCCTGGAGTGTAGACAGGGGGCTAGCTTTCTTT. Translated, it gives CAWSVDRGLAFF.